A single sample is the source of the 18 T cell receptor beta chains below, sequenced in a study of tumor-infiltrating lymphocytes in primary liver carcinoma (dated 2017 in TCRdb). The sample was run on an Illumina HiSeq 2500. Starting from 450 to 500 ng total RNA, TCRbeta-specific cDNA was produced by reverse transcription with a constant-region primer and ProtoScript II reverse transcriptase. Construction of the TCRbeta libraries relied on three nested rounds of multiplex PCR, following a slightly modified ARM-PCR procedure. Multiplex TRBV1-TRBV30 forward primers and a Cbeta reverse primer were used in the first two PCR rounds, each of which was run for approximately 11 cycles. TCRdb trimmed public reads at Q25 via fastp, called clones via MiXCR and kept in-frame beta chains. Rows are unified per CDR3 protein, each entry keeping the most common DNA and genes. The sample includes some 51,000 distinct CDR3 sequences, with over 70% observed a single time. Together, the top ten hold more than 25% of the sample.

Without any cell sorting, total RNA and DNA were extracted together from approximately 20-30 mg of bulk tissue using the AllPrep DNA/RNA mini kit. What was sequenced was liver tumor tissue from sampling region 3. In light of the paper, this sample's cell subset or site label describes: tumor region T3, left-lateral pole. The receptors originated from a man in his forties or fifties with primary liver carcinoma and hepatitis B virus infection.

A note on this clonotype: Relative to the germline gene, one junction end is altered; a read error may explain this. The J gene is TRBJ2-1, the V gene TRBV11-2; no reliable D call. Germline CDR1 and CDR2: SGHAT and FQNNGV. This CDR3 has 13 amino acids. CDR3 bases: TGTGCCAGCACTTTAGGCCTAGGCAATGAGCGGTTCTTC. Translated, it gives CASTLGLGNERFF.

About this clonotype itself: One end of the junction does not line up with germline, which may come from a read error. The chain employs TRBV12-3 or TRBV12-4 and TRBJ2-5; D unresolved. CDR3 size: 11 residues. In DNA, the CDR3 is TGTGCCAGCAGTTGGCAGGAGACCCAGTATTTC. Translation gives CASSWQETQYF.

Concerning this clonotype: A much larger clone lies one base from this, so it may be a read error. V usage is TRBV24-1 and J usage is TRBJ2-1; D remains ambiguous. The germline V gene has CDR1 KGHDR and CDR2 SFDVKD. The CDR3 runs 13 residues. Trimming stripped 4 bases from V and 8 bases from J, with 11 bases between. In DNA, the CDR3 is TGTGCCACCAGTGACTGGGGTGGGGATGAGCAGTTCTTC. Its protein product is CATSDWGGDEQFF.

Remarks on this clonotype: One junction end disagrees with the germline gene, perhaps due to a read error. The chain couples TRBV6-5 to TRBJ2-3, with a tentative D call TRBD2 (6 bases). Per germline, CDR1 MNHEY and CDR2 SVGAGI. The CDR3 length is 15 residues. The CDR3 protein is CGSSYSGGTGDTQYF. CDR3 DNA: TGTGGCAGCAGTTACTCTGGCGGGACTGGAGATACGCAGTATTTT.

On this clonotype: The junction and the germline gene differ at one end; a read error may be behind it. The rearrangement uses TRBV18 and TRBJ1-5, with D unclear. The CDR3 extends over 16 amino acids. Germline lookup yields CDR1 KGHSH and CDR2 LQKENI. CDR3 sequence reads: CASLPPGSDRNQPQHF. CDR3 in DNA: TGTGCCAGCTTACCACCGGGGTCAGACCGCAATCAGCCCCAGCATTTT. Full variable domain (remainder filled in from reference TRBV18 and TRBJ1-5): NAGVMQNPRHLVRRRGQEARLRCSPMKGHSHVYWYRQLPEEGLKFMVYLQKENIIDESGMPKERFSAEFPKEGPSILRIQQVVRGDSAAYFCASLPPGSDRNQPQHFGDGTRLSIL.

In regard to this clonotype: Germline is not matched at one junction end, which may reflect a read error. The genes are TRBV6-6 and TRBJ2-7, with 16 positions matching TRBD2. There are 18 residues in the CDR3. The germline CDR1 and CDR2 sequences are MNHNY and SVGAGI (reference sequence). Here the CDR3 DNA reads TGTGCCAGCGGTTACTCGCAGGGACTAGCGGGAGGGCTCTACGAGCAATACTTC. It encodes CASGYSQGLAGGLYEQYF.

V is TRBV12-3 or TRBV12-4 and J is TRBJ2-7; a possible D gene is TRBD2 (6 bases). The CDR3 is 15 amino acids. The CDR3: CVSTEPGLAFYEQYF. CDR3 nucleotides: TGTGTCAGTACCGAACCGGGACTGGCTTTTTACGAGCAGTACTTC.

This clonotype came up many times. This chain uses TRBV2 with TRBJ2-7; 12 nucleotides align to TRBD2. The CDR3 is made up of 15 amino acids. Germline CDR1 is SNHLY and CDR2 is FYNNEI. V lost 4 bases and J lost 4; bases outside the gene matches: 5. CDR3 in DNA: TGTGCCAGCAGTGGGACTAGCGGGGTTCAATACGAGCAGTACTTC. Encoded protein: CASSGTSGVQYEQYF.

Details on this clonotype: A read error may account for a junction end that differs from germline. The CDR3 bases are TGTGTCAGCAGTCAGGGAAGGGCAACTGAAGCTTTCTTT. It codes for CVSSQGRATEAFF. This chain links TRBV12-3 or TRBV12-4 with TRBJ1-1, with a weak D call TRBD1 (5 bases). The CDR3 is 13 amino acids.

Comments on this clonotype: The CDR3 end shows no conserved phenylalanine or tryptophan, and so a read error is likely. J is TRBJ2-5 and V is TRBV11-2, with D perhaps matching TRBD2 (6 bases). Looked up from germline, CDR1 is SGHAT and CDR2 is FQNNGV. This CDR3 contains 16 residues. The CDR3 DNA sequence: TGTGCCAGCAGATCCAGGGACTCGGCCCACCATGAGACCCAGTACTGC. It is translated as CASRSRDSAHHETQYC.

This clonotype was detected only once. The chain joins TRBV29-1 to TRBJ1-2, with D hard to call. V lost 7 bases, J lost 10 bases, and 19 bases lay in between. This CDR3 has 12 residues. The V gene's germline CDR1 is SQVTM and CDR2 ANQGSEA. CDR3 in amino acids: CSASDGVVAYTF. The CDR3, as DNA: TGCAGCGCTTCGGACGGGGTCGTTGCCTACACCTTC.

The chain has TRBV11-2 and TRBJ2-2; D is ambiguous. Germline CDR1 reads SGHAT; CDR2 reads FQNNGV. This CDR3 contains 14 residues. Trimming cost V 6 bases and J 8 bases, with 16 bases left between them. The CDR3 bases are TGTGCCAGCAGTTCCTTTATTAGTTTTGGGGAGCTGTTTTTT. Protein: CASSSFISFGELFF. Looking up the rest from reference TRBV11-2 and TRBJ2-2 gives the full variable domain: EAGVAQSPRYKIIEKRQSVAFWCNPISGHATLYWYQQILGQGPKLLIQFQNNGVVDDSQLPKDRFSAERLKGVDSTLKIQPAKLEDSAVYLCASSSFISFGELFFGEGSRLTVL.

Remarks on this clonotype: One end of the junction does not line up with germline, which may come from a read error. DNA for the CDR3: TGTGCCAGCAGTACTACTAGCGGGAGAAATGACAATGAGCAGTTTTTC. It translates to CASSTTSGRNDNEQFF. The V call is TRBV6-5, the J call TRBJ2-1; 11 bases match TRBD2. Germline assignment: CDR1 MNHEY and CDR2 SVGAGI. The CDR3 contains 16 residues.

A word on this clonotype: One end of the junction does not line up with germline, which may come from a read error. The V and J genes are TRBV29-1 and TRBJ1-4; TRBD1 matches at 7 bases. Per the germline V gene, CDR1 is SQVTM and CDR2 is ANQGSEA. The CDR3 is 13 amino acids. The CDR3 nucleotides are TGCAGCGTCGGACAGGATACTAATGAAAGACTGTTTTTT. Its protein product is CSVGQDTNERLFF.

Of note for this clonotype: Germline and junction disagree at one end, which may indicate a read error. The chain recombines TRBV5-6 with TRBJ2-7, with 8 bases matching TRBD1. From germline, CDR1 is SGHDT and CDR2 YYEEEE. The CDR3 covers 16 residues. CDR3 loop: CASSLVVTGESYDQYF. The DNA of the CDR3 is TGTGCCAGCAGCTTGGTCGTGACAGGGGAGAGCTACGATCAGTACTTC.

A note on this clonotype: One junction end disagrees with the germline gene, perhaps due to a read error. This chain's CDR3 is CASSLDRERGRAYEQLF. CDR3 nucleotide sequence: TGTGCCAGCAGCTTGGATCGGGAAAGGGGGAGGGCCTATGAGCAGCTCTTC. This chain links TRBV5-4 with TRBJ2-1; weak D call: TRBD2 (7 bases). This CDR3 contains 17 residues. Germline V gene data show CDR1 as SGHNT and CDR2 as YYREEE (reference sequence).

About this clonotype itself: A read error is likely, as this CDR3 ends without the conserved phenylalanine or tryptophan. The V call is TRBV5-5, the J call TRBJ2-5; a weak D match, TRBD1 (5 bases). Germline V CDR1 and CDR2: SGHKS, YYEKEE (reference sequence). V dropped 4 bases and J dropped 1 base, with 11 bases sitting between them. The CDR3 sequence is 14 residues long. CDR3 sequence: CASSHRQFQETQYL. As DNA, the CDR3 is TGTGCCAGCAGCCACCGACAGTTCCAAGAGACCCAGTACTTA.

The rearrangement links TRBV12-3 or TRBV12-4 to TRBJ2-2; tentative D call: TRBD1 (5 bases). The ends were cut back, 6 bases at V and 3 bases at J, with 14 bases in the middle. This CDR3 is 15 amino acids long. CDR3 loop: CASRDSPEDTGELFF. The CDR3, as DNA: TGTGCCAGCAGAGACAGCCCAGAGGACACCGGGGAGCTGTTTTTT.